A selection of T cell receptor beta chains follows, all from one sample in a study of T cell responses to AZD1222 COVID-19 vaccine. Sequenced by immunoSEQ multiplex PCR; TCRdb stores in-frame clones only, minus some. This sample has about 93,000 clones; roughly 89% occur once, and the top ten carry approximately 3%. The sequencing used peripheral blood, collected on day 0 of MenACWY control vaccination. These receptors were taken from an adult in good health. Both conserved end residues are part of each CDR3. Fields, in order: clone size, D gene, V gene, J gene, CDR3 DNA, CDR3 protein. The D gene is left open where the match is weak. Expanded clones get a size class; other rows say once, few or many, or leave the size out.

size: NA
D: TRBD1
V: TRBV6-2/TRBV6-3
J: TRBJ1-5
DNA: TGTGCCAGCAGTTACGGGACAGCATCTGGGGGCAATCAGCCCCAGCATTTT
CDR3: CASSYGTASGGNQPQHF

size: NA
D: NA
V: TRBV5-4
J: TRBJ2-3
DNA: TGTGCCAGCATCCTAAGGGGTTCCTCAGATACGCAGTATTTT
CDR3: CASILRGSSDTQYF

size: NA
D: NA
V: TRBV13
J: TRBJ1-5
DNA: TGTGCCAGCAGCGAGGGGCTGATCCCCGGGAAGCCCCAGCATTTT
CDR3: CASSEGLIPGKPQHF

size: few
D: TRBD1
V: TRBV20-1
J: TRBJ2-7
DNA: TGCAGTGCGACAGGGGGCTACGAGCAGTACTTC
CDR3: CSATGGYEQYF

size: NA
D: NA
V: TRBV7-9
J: TRBJ2-2
DNA: TGTGCCAGCAGCCCCGCGTTGTTGGGGACCGGGGAGCTGTTTTTT
CDR3: CASSPALLGTGELFF

size: NA
D: NA
V: TRBV3-1/TRBV3-2
J: TRBJ1-1
DNA: TGTGCCAGCAGCCCAGGGGCTTTCCCGAACACTGAAGCTTTCTTT
CDR3: CASSPGAFPNTEAFF

size: NA
D: TRBD1
V: TRBV6-2/TRBV6-3
J: TRBJ1-5
DNA: TGTGCCAGCAGTTACCACGGGACAGTCTCTAATCAGCCCCAGCATTTT
CDR3: CASSYHGTVSNQPQHF

size: once
D: TRBD2
V: TRBV19
J: TRBJ2-7
DNA: TGTGCCAGTAGTACTTACGAGGGCGGGGGGCCCTTCTACGAGCAGTACTTC
CDR3: CASSTYEGGGPFYEQYF

size: NA
D: NA
V: TRBV6-2/TRBV6-3
J: TRBJ2-3
DNA: TGTGCCAGCAGTCATCTAGTAGAGACGCAGTATTTT
CDR3: CASSHLVETQYF

size: NA
D: NA
V: TRBV6-2/TRBV6-3
J: TRBJ2-1
DNA: TGTGCCAGCAGTTATATGATTTACAATGAGCAGTTCTTC
CDR3: CASSYMIYNEQFF

size: few
D: NA
V: TRBV15
J: TRBJ1-1
DNA: TGTGCCACCAGCCGACCAGGGTACACTGAAGCTTTCTTT
CDR3: CATSRPGYTEAFF

size: NA
D: TRBD1
V: TRBV28
J: TRBJ2-7
DNA: TGTGCCAGCAATACAGGGGGCTACGAGCAGTACTTC
CDR3: CASNTGGYEQYF

size: once
D: NA
V: TRBV7-9
J: TRBJ2-3
DNA: TGTGCCGTGGAGGTTACAGATACGCAGTATTTT
CDR3: CAVEVTDTQYF

size: NA
D: NA
V: TRBV4-3
J: TRBJ2-4
DNA: TGCGCCAGCAGCCAAGAGCGCCCTGGACAGTTAAACATTCAGTACTTC
CDR3: CASSQERPGQLNIQYF

size: NA
D: TRBD2
V: TRBV11-2
J: TRBJ2-3
DNA: TGTGCCAGCAGCTTAGTAGGCGGGGGAGGCACAGATACGCAGTATTTT
CDR3: CASSLVGGGGTDTQYF

size: NA
D: TRBD1
V: TRBV11-2
J: TRBJ1-2
DNA: TGTGCCAGCAGCCCCGGGACAGGGGGCTCGAGCTATGGCTACACCTTC
CDR3: CASSPGTGGSSYGYTF

size: once
D: NA
V: TRBV23-1
J: TRBJ2-6
DNA: TGCGCCAGCAGTCAGGAGGGGGCGAGCTCTGGGGCCAACGTCCTGACTTTC
CDR3: CASSQEGASSGANVLTF

size: NA
D: TRBD1
V: TRBV6-5
J: TRBJ1-2
DNA: TGTGCCAGCAGTCGGGACAGGCGCCCCAGCGGTGGCTACACCTTC
CDR3: CASSRDRRPSGGYTF

size: few
D: NA
V: TRBV12-3/TRBV12-4
J: TRBJ2-7
DNA: TGTGCCAGCAGTCAGAGACAACTTTACGAGCAGTACTTC
CDR3: CASSQRQLYEQYF

size: NA
D: NA
V: TRBV18
J: TRBJ2-5
DNA: TGTGCCAGCTCACCGACAGCGGGCGAAGAGACCCAGTACTTC
CDR3: CASSPTAGEETQYF

size: NA
D: TRBD1
V: TRBV29-1
J: TRBJ2-1
DNA: TGCAGCGTTGAAGATCTTTGGGCAGGGGGTCGGAATGAGCAGTTCTTC
CDR3: CSVEDLWAGGRNEQFF

size: NA
D: NA
V: TRBV6-2/TRBV6-3
J: TRBJ1-2
DNA: TGTGCCAGCAGTTACTCGATACAGGGTGGTGGCTACACCTTC
CDR3: CASSYSIQGGGYTF

size: NA
D: TRBD1
V: TRBV27
J: TRBJ1-2
DNA: TGTGCCAGCAGTTTATTAGGACAGGGGCCTAACTATGGCTACACCTTC
CDR3: CASSLLGQGPNYGYTF

size: NA
D: NA
V: TRBV11-2
J: TRBJ1-2
DNA: TGTGCCAGCAGCCTGCCCCCTAACTATGGCTACACCTTC
CDR3: CASSLPPNYGYTF

size: once
D: TRBD1
V: TRBV10-3
J: TRBJ1-1
DNA: TGTGCCACCTGGGGACAGACTATGAACACTGAAGCTTTCTTT
CDR3: CATWGQTMNTEAFF

size: once
D: NA
V: TRBV5-4
J: TRBJ2-7
DNA: TGTGCCAGCAGCTTGGAAGTAGCCCCAACCTACGAGCAGTACTTC
CDR3: CASSLEVAPTYEQYF

size: NA
D: TRBD1
V: TRBV7-2
J: TRBJ1-1
DNA: TGTGCCAGCAGCTGGGGACAGGGACCGAACACTGAAGCTTTCTTT
CDR3: CASSWGQGPNTEAFF

size: NA
D: TRBD2
V: TRBV10-3
J: TRBJ2-1
DNA: TGTGCCATCAGTGACGCTACTAGCGGGGGGGACAATGAGCAGTTCTTC
CDR3: CAISDATSGGDNEQFF

size: few
D: NA
V: TRBV19
J: TRBJ1-6
DNA: TGTGCCAGTAGGGCTCATCAGGATCACCCCCCCCTCCACTTT
CDR3: CASRAHQDHPPLHF

size: NA
D: NA
V: TRBV4-1
J: TRBJ2-1
DNA: TGCGCCAGCAGCCAAGAGCCAGTTTACAATGAGCAGTTCTTC
CDR3: CASSQEPVYNEQFF

size: NA
D: NA
V: TRBV11-1
J: TRBJ2-5
DNA: TGTGCCAGCAGCTTGGCGGGGAGCCAAGGGACCCAGTACTTC
CDR3: CASSLAGSQGTQYF

size: few
D: NA
V: TRBV5-1
J: TRBJ2-2
DNA: TGCGCCAGCAGCTTGGCGGGGCCAACCGGGGAGCTGTTTTTT
CDR3: CASSLAGPTGELFF

size: NA
D: TRBD1
V: TRBV6-2/TRBV6-3
J: TRBJ2-5
DNA: TGTGCCAGCAGTAAGACAGGGGATCAGGAGACCCAGTACTTC
CDR3: CASSKTGDQETQYF

size: NA
D: NA
V: TRBV20-1
J: TRBJ2-3
DNA: TGCAGTGCTAATCCCACAGATACGCAGTATTTT
CDR3: CSANPTDTQYF

size: few
D: NA
V: TRBV19
J: TRBJ1-6
DNA: TGTGCCAGTAGACGAGGGGGTACGGCTAATTCACCCCTCCACTTT
CDR3: CASRRGGTANSPLHF

size: NA
D: TRBD1
V: TRBV7-9
J: TRBJ1-5
DNA: TGTGCCAGCAGCCCCCGGGACAGGGGTGAGCCCCAGCATTTT
CDR3: CASSPRDRGEPQHF

size: NA
D: NA
V: TRBV3-1/TRBV3-2
J: TRBJ1-6
DNA: TGTGCCAGCAGCCATACTTCTAGCTATAATTCACCCCTCCACTTT
CDR3: CASSHTSSYNSPLHF

size: NA
D: NA
V: TRBV7-2
J: TRBJ2-3
DNA: TGTGCCAGCAGCTTAGACAGGTTTTCCACAGATACGCAGTATTTT
CDR3: CASSLDRFSTDTQYF

size: once
D: TRBD1
V: TRBV24-1
J: TRBJ2-7
DNA: TGTGCCACCAGTGGTATTCCGGGACAGGGCTCCTACGAGCAGTACTTC
CDR3: CATSGIPGQGSYEQYF

size: NA
D: TRBD1
V: TRBV19
J: TRBJ2-7
DNA: TGTGCCAGTAGAACCGGGACAGGGCGCTCCTACGAGCAGTACTTC
CDR3: CASRTGTGRSYEQYF

size: NA
D: NA
V: TRBV12-3/TRBV12-4
J: TRBJ1-1
DNA: TGTGCCAGCCGCGCACTTTACACTGAAGCTTTCTTT
CDR3: CASRALYTEAFF

size: few
D: TRBD2
V: TRBV3-1/TRBV3-2
J: TRBJ2-5
DNA: TGTGCCAGCAGCCAAGATTTGGGACTAGCGGAGACCCAGTACTTC
CDR3: CASSQDLGLAETQYF

size: NA
D: NA
V: TRBV5-1
J: TRBJ1-2
DNA: TGCGCCAGCAGCGCCGACGGGGGAGTTGGCTACACCTTC
CDR3: CASSADGGVGYTF

size: NA
D: NA
V: TRBV12-3/TRBV12-4
J: TRBJ2-2
DNA: TGTGCCAGTTGGGCGAACACCGGGGAGCTGTTTTTT
CDR3: CASWANTGELFF

size: NA
D: NA
V: TRBV11-2
J: TRBJ2-5
DNA: TGTGCCAGCAGCTCTTTTTGGCGAGAGACCCAGTACTTC
CDR3: CASSSFWRETQYF

size: NA
D: NA
V: TRBV21-1
J: TRBJ1-6
DNA: TGTGCCAGCAGCAAGGGGACAGGGGTCTATTCACCCCTCCACTTT
CDR3: CASSKGTGVYSPLHF

size: NA
D: NA
V: TRBV19
J: TRBJ1-3
DNA: TGTGCCAGTAGTATTGGTGGCCAGGTTAGGAGCTCTGGAAACACCATATATTTT
CDR3: CASSIGGQVRSSGNTIYF

size: NA
D: NA
V: TRBV15
J: TRBJ1-5
DNA: TGTGCCACCAGCAGAGTCAAGACAGCGAGAAATCAGCCCCAGCATTTT
CDR3: CATSRVKTARNQPQHF

size: NA
D: NA
V: TRBV5-6
J: TRBJ2-3
DNA: TGTGCCAGCAGCTTACTGGGACACCACACAGATACGCAGTATTTT
CDR3: CASSLLGHHTDTQYF

size: NA
D: NA
V: TRBV5-5
J: TRBJ1-1
DNA: TGTGCCAGCAGCCCCAACGCAGCAGCGAACACTGAAGCTTTCTTT
CDR3: CASSPNAAANTEAFF